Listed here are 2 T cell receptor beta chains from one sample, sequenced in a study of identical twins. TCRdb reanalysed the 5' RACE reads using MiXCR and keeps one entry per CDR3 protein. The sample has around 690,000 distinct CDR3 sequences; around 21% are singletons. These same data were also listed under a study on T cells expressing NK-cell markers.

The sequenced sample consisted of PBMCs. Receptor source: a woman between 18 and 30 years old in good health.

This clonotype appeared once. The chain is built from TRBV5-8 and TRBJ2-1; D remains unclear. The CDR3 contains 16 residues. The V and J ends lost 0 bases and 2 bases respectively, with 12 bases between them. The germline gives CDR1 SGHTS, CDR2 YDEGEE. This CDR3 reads CASSLVGRSTYNEQFF. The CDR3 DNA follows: TGTGCCAGCAGCTTGGTCGGCAGGAGCACCTACAATGAGCAGTTCTTC.

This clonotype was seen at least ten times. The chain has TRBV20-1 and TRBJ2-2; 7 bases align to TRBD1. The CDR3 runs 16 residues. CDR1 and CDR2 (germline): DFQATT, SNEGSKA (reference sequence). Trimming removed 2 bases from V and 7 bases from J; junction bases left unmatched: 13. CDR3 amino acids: CSARLSRQGAGGELFF. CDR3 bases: TGCAGTGCTAGACTTTCCAGACAGGGTGCGGGCGGGGAGCTGTTTTTT.